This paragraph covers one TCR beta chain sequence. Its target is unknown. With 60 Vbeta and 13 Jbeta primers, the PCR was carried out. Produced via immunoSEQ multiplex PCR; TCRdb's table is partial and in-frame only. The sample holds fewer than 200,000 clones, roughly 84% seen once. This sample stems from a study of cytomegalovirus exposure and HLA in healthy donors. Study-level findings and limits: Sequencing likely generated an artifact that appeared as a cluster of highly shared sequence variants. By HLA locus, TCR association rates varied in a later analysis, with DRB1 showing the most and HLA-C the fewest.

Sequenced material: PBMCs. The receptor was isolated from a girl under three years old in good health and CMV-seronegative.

DNA of the CDR3: TGTGCCATCAGCCTTAGCGGGGGGGCCCCTGAGCAGTTCTTC. This gives the protein CAISLSGGAPEQFF. This chain connects TRBV10-3 to TRBJ2-1; 11 nucleotides agree with TRBD2. V lost 6 bases to trimming and J lost 9 bases; unmatched junction nucleotides: 7. The CDR3 spans 14 residues. Germline CDR1 reads ENHRY; CDR2 reads SYGVKD.